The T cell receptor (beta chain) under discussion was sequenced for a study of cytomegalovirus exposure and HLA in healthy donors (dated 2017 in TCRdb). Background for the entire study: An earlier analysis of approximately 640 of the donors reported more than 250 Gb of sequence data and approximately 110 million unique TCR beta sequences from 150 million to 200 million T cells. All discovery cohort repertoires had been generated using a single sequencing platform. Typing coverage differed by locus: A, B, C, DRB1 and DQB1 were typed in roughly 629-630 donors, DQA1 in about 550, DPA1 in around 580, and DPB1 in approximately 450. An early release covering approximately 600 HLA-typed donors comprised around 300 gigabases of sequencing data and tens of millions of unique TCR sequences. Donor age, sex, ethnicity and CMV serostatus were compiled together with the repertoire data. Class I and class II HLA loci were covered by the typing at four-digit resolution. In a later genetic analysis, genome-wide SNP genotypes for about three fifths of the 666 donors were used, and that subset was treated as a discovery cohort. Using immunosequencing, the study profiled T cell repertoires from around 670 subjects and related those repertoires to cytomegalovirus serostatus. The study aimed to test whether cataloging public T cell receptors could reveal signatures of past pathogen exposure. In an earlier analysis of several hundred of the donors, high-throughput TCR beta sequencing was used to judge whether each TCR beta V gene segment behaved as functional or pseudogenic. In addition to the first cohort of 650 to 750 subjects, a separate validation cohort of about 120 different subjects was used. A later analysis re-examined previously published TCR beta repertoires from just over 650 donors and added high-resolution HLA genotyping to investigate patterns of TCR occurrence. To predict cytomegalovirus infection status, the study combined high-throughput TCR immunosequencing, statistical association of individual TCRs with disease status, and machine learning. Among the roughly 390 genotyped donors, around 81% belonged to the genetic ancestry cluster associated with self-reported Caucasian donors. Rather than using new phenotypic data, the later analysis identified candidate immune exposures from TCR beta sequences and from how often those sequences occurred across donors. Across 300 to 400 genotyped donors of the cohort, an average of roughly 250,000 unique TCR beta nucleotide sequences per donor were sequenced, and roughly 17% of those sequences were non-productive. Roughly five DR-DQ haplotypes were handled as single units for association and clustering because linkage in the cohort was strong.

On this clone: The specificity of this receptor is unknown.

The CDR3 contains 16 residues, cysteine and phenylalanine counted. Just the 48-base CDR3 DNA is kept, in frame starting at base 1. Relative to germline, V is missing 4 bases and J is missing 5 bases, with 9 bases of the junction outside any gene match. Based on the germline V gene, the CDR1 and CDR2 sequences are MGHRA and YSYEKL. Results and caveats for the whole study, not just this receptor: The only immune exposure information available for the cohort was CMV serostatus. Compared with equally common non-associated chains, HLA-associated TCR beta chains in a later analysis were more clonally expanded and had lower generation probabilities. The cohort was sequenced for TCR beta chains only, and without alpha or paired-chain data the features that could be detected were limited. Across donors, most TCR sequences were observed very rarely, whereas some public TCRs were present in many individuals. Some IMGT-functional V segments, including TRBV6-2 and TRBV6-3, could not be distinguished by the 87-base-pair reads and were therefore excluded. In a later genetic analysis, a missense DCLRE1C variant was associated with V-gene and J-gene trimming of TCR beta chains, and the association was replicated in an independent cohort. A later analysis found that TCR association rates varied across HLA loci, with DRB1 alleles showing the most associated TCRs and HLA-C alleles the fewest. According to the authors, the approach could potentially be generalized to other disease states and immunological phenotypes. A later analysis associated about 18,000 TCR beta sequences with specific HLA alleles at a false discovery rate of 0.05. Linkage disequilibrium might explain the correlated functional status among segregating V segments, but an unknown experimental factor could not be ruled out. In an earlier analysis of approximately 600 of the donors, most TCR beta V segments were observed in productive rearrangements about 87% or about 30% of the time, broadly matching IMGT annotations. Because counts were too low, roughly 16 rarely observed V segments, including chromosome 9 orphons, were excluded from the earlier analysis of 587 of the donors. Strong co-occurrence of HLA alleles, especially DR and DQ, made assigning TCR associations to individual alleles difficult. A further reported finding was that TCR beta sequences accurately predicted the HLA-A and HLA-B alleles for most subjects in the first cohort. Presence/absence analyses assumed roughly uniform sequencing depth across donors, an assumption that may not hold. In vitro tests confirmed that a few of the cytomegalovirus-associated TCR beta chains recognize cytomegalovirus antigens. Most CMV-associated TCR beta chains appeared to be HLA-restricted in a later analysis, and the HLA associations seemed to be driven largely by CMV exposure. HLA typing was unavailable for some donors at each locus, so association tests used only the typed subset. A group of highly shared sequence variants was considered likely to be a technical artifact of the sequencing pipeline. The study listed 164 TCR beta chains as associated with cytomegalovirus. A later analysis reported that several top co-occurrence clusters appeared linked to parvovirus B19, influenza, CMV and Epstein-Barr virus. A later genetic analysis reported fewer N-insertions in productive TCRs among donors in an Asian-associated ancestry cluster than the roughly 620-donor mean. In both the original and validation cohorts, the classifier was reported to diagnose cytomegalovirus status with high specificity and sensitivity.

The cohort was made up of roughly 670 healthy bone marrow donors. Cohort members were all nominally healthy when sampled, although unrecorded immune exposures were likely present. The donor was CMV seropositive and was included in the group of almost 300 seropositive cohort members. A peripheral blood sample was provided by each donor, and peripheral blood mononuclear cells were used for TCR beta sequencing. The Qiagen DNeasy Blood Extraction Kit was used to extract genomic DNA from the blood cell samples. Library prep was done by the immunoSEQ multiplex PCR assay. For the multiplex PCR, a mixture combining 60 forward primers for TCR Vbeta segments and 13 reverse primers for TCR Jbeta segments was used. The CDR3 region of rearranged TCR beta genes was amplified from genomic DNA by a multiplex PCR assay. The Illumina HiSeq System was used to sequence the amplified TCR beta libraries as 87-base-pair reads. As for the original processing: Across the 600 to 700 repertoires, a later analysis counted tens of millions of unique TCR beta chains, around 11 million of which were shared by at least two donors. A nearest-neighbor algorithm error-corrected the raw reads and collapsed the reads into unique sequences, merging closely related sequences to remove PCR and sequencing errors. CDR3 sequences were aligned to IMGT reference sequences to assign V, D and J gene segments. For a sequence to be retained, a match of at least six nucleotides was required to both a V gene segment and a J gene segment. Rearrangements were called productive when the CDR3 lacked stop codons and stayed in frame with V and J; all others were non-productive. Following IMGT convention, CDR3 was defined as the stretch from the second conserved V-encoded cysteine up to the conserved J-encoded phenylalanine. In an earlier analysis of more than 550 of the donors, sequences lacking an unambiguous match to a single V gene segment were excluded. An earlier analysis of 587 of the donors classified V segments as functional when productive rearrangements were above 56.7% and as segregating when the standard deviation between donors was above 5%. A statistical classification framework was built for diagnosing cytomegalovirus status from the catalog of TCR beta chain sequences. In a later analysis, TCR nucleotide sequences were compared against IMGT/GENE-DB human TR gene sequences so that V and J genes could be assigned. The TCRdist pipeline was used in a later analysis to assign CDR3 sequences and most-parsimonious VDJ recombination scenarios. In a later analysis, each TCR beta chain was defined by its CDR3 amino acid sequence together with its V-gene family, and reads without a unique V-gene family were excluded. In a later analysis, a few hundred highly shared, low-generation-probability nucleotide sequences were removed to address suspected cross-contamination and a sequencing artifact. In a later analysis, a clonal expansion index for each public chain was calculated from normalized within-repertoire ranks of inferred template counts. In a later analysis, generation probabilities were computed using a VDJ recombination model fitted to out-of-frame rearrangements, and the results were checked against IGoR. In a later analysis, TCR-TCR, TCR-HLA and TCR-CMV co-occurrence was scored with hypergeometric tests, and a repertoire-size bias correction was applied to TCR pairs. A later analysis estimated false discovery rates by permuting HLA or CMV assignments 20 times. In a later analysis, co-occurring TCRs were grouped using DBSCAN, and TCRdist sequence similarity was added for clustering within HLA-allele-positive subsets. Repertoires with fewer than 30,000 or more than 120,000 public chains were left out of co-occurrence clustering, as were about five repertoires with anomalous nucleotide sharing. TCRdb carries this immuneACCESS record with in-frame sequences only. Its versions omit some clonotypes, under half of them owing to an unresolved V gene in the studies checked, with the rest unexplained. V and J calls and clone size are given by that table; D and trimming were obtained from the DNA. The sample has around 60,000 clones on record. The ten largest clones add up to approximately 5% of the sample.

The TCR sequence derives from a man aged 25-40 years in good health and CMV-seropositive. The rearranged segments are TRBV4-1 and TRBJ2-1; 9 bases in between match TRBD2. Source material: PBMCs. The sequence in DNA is TGCGCCAGCAGCCTTAAACGGACTAGCGCAAACAATGAGCAGTTCTTC. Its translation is CASSLKRTSANNEQFF.